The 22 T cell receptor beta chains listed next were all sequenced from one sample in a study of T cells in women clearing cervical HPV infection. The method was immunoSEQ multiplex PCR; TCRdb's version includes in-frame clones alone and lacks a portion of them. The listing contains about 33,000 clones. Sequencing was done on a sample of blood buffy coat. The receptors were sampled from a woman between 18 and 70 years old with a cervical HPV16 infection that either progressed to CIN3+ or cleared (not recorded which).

CDR3 bases read: TGCGCCAGCAGCTTCACCGGGACAGGGGGAGATACG. This encodes CASSFTGTGGDT. The complete CDR3 sequence is CASSFTGTGGDTQYF. The chain links TRBV5-1 to TRBJ2-3; 11 positions agree with TRBD1. Read coverage stops 3 residues before the CDR3 terminus; the germline J gene supplies the remainder. CDR3 length: 15 residues. In germline, CDR1 is SGHRS, CDR2 YFSETQ. V dropped 2 bases and J dropped 5; count of bases not matched to a gene: 4.

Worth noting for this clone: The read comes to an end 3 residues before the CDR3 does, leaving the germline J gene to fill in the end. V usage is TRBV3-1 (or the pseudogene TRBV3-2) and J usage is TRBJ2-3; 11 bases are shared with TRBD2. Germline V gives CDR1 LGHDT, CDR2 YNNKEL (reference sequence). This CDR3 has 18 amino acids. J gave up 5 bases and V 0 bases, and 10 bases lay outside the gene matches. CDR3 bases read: TGTGCCAGCAGCCAAGATCCCGCTAGCGGGAGGAGAATAGATACG. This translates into CASSQDPASGRRIDT. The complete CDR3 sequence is CASSQDPASGRRIDTQYF.

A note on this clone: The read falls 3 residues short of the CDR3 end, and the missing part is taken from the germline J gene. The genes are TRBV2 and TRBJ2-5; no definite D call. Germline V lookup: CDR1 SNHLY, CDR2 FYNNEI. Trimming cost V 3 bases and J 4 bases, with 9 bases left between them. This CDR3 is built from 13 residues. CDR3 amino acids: CASSDSELETQYF. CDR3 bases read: TGTGCCAGCAGTGACAGCGAGCTAGAGACC.

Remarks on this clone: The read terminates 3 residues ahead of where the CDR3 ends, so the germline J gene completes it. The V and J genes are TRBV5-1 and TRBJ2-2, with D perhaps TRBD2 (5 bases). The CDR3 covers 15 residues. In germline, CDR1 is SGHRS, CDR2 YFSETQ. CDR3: CASSLGRGTNSPLFF. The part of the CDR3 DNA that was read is TGCGCCAGCAGCTTGGGTCGGGGTACGAATTCACCG.

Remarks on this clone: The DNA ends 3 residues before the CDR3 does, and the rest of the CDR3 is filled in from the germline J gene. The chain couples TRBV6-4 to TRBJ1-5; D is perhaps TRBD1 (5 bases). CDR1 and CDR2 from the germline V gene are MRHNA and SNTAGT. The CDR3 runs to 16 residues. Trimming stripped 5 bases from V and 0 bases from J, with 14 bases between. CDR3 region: CASSMWTPSSNQPQHF. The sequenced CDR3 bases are TGTGCCAGCAGTATGTGGACACCTTCTAGCAATCAGCCC.

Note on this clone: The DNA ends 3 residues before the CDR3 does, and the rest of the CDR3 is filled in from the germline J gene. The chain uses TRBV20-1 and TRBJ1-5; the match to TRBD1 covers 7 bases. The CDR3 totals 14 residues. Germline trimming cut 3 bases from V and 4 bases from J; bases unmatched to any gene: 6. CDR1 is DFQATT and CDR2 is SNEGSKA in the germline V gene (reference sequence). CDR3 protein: CSASGGGPNQPQHF. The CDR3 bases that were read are TGCAGTGCTAGTGGAGGGGGCCCTAATCAGCCC.

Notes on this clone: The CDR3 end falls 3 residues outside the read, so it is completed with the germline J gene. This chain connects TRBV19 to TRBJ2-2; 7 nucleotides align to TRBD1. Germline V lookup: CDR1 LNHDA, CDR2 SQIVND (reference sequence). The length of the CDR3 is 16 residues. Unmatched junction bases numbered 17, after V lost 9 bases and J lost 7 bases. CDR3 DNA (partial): TGTGCCAGCTCCGACAGGGTTCAAAGGGATGGCGGGGAG. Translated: CASSDRVQRDGGE. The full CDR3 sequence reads CASSDRVQRDGGELFF.

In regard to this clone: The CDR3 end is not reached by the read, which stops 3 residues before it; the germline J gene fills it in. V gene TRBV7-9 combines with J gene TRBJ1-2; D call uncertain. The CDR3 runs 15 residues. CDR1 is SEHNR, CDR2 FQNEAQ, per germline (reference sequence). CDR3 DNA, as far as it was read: TGTGCCAGCAGCTTAGGGACCCTAGCGGAAGAGAGC. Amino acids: CASSLGTLAEES. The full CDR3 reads CASSLGTLAEESYTF.

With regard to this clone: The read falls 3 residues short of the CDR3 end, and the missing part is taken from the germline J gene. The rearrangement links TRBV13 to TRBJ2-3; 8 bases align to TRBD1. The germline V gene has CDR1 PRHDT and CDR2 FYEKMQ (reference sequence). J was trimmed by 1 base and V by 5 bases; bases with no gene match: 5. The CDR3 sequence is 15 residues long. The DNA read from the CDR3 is TGTGCCAGCAGCGACTCCAGGGGGCGCACAGATACG. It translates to CASSDSRGRTDT. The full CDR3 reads CASSDSRGRTDTQYF.

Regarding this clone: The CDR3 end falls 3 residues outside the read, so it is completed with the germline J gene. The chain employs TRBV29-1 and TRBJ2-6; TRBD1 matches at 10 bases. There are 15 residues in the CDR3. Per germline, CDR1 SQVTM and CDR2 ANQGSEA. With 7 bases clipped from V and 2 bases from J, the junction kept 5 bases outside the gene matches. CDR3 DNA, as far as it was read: TGCAGCGCAGGACAGGGGGTCACTGGGGCCAACGTC. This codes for CSAGQGVTGANV. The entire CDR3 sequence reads CSAGQGVTGANVLTF.

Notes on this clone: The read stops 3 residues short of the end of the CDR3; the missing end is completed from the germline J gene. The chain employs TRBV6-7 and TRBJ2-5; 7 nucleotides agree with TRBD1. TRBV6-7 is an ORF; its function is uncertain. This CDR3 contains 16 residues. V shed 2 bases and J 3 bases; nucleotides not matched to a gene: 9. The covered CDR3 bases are TGTGCCAGCAGTTACCCGATCGACAGGGAAAAAGAGACC. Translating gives CASSYPIDREKET. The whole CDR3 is CASSYPIDREKETQYF.

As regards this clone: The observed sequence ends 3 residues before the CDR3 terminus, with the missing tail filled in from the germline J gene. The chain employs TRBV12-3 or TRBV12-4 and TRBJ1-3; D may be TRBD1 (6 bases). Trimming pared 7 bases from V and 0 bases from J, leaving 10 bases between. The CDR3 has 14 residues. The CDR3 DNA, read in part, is TGTGCCAGCATAGGACAGAGCTCTGGAAACACC. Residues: CASIGQSSGNT. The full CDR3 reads CASIGQSSGNTIYF.

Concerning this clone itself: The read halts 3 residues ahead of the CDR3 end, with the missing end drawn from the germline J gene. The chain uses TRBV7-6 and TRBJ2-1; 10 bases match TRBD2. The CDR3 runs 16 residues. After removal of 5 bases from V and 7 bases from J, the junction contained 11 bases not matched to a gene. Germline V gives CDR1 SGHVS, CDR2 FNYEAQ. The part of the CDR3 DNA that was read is TGTGCCAGCAGCGAACTAGCGGGGTCACCGGGTAATGAG. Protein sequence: CASSELAGSPGNE. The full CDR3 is CASSELAGSPGNEQFF.

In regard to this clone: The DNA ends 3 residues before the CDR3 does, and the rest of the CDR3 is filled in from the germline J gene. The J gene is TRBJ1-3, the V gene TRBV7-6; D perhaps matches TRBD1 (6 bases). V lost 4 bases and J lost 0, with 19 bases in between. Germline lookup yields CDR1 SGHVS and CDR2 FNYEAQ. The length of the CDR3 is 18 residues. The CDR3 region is CASSSGPLDRSSGNTIYF. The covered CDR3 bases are TGTGCCAGCAGCTCCGGCCCCCTGGACAGAAGCTCTGGAAACACC.

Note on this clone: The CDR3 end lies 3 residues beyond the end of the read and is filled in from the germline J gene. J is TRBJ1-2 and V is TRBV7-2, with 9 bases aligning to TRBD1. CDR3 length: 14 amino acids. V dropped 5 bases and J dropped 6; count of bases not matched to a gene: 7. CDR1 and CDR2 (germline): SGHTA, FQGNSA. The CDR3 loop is CASSQDRGSDGYTF. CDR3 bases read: TGTGCCAGCAGCCAGGACAGGGGATCCGATGGC.

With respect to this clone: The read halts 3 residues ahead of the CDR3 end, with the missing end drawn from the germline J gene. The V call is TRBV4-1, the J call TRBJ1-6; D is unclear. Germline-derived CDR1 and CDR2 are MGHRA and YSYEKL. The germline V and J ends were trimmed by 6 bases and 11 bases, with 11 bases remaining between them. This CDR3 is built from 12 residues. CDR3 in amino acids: CASSQTRPPLHF. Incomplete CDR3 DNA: TGCGCCAGCAGTCAGACAAGGCCACCC.

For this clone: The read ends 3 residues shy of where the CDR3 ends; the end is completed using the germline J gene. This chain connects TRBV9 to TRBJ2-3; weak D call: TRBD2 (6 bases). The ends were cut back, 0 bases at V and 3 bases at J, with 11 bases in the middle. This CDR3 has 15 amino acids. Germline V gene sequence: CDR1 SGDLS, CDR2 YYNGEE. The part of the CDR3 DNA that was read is TGTGCCAGCAGCGTAGCTACGACTAGAACAGATACG. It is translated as CASSVATTRTDT. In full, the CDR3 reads CASSVATTRTDTQYF. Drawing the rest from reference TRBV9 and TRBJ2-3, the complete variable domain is DSGVTQTPKHLITATGQRVTLRCSPRSGDLSVYWYQQSLDQGLQFLIQYYNGEERAKGNILERFSAQQFPDLHSELNLSSLELGDSALYFCASSVATTRTDTQYFGPGTRLTVL.

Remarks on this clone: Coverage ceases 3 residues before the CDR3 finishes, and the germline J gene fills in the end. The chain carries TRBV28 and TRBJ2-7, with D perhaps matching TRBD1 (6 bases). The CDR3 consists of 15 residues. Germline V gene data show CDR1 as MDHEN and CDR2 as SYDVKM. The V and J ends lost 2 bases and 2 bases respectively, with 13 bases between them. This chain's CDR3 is CASSLNRVGTYEQYF. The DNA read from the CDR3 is TGTGCCAGCAGTTTAAACAGGGTAGGAACCTACGAG.

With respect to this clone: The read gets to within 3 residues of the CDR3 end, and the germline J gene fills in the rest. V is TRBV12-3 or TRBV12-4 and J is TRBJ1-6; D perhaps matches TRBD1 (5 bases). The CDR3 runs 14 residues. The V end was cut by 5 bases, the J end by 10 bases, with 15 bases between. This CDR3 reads CASSRGYTVSPLHF. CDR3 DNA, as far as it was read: TGTGCCAGCAGTCGGGGGTATACCGTATCACCC.

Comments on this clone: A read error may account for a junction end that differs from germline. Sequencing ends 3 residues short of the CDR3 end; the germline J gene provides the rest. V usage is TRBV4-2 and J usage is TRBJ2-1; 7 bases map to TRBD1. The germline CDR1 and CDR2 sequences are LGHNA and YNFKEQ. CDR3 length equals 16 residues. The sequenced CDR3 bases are TGCGCCAGCAGCCAAGAATGGGACAGAATCTACAATGAG. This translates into CASSQEWDRIYNE. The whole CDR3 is CASSQEWDRIYNEQFF.

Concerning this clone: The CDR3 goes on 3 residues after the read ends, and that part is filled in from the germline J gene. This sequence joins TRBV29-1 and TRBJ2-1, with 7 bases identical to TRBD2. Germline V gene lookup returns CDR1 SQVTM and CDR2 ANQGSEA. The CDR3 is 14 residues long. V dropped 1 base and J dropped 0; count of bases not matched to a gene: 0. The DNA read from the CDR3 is TGCAGCGTTGAAGGGACTAGCTCCTACAATGAG. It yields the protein CSVEGTSSYNE. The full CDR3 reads CSVEGTSSYNEQFF.

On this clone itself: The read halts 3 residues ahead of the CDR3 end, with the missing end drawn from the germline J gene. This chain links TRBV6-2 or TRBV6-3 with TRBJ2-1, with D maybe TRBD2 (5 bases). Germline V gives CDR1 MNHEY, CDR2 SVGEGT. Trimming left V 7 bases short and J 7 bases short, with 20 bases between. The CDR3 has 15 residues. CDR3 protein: CASTLLAASRNEQFF. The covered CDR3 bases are TGTGCCAGCACCTTGCTAGCCGCCTCACGGAATGAG.